These T cell receptor beta chains were read from a single sample in a study of radiotherapy plus CTLA-4 blockade in lung cancer. Sequenced by immunoSEQ multiplex PCR; TCRdb stores in-frame clones only, minus some. The profile shows around 110,000 clones, about nine tenths of them singletons. Material: peripheral blood, obtained from a patient treated with radiotherapy plus ipilimumab. The receptors shown here come from a human donor with non-small cell lung cancer that progressed on radiotherapy plus ipilimumab. Both conserved end residues are part of each CDR3. A D gene is named only where the DNA matches it firmly.

v_gene: TRBV10-1
d_gene: .
CDR3aa: CASSESRGPNTEAFF

v_gene: TRBV19
d_gene: TRBD1
CDR3aa: CASSTGTVGNTIYF

v_gene: TRBV27
d_gene: TRBD2
CDR3aa: CASSFGTSYNTRSSYNEQFF

v_gene: TRBV5-4
d_gene: .
CDR3aa: CASSTSPWGGETQYF

v_gene: TRBV7-2
d_gene: TRBD1
CDR3aa: CASSPTGTGSGEQYF

v_gene: TRBV30
d_gene: .
CDR3aa: CAWGAKNIQYF

v_gene: TRBV6-1
d_gene: TRBD1
CDR3aa: CASSEVLRGGWGYTF

v_gene: TRBV11-3
d_gene: TRBD2
CDR3aa: CASSLEGLAGGPYNEQFF

v_gene: TRBV27
d_gene: .
CDR3aa: CASSTLMSRSTEAFF

v_gene: TRBV6-1
d_gene: .
CDR3aa: CASSILDTQYF

v_gene: TRBV2
d_gene: .
CDR3aa: CASSEFSPRTDTQYF

v_gene: TRBV4-1
d_gene: .
CDR3aa: CASSRLGGQADTQYF

v_gene: TRBV5-5
d_gene: .
CDR3aa: CASSLGANYEQYF

v_gene: TRBV15
d_gene: .
CDR3aa: CATSRVLVQETQYF

v_gene: TRBV6-5
d_gene: .
CDR3aa: CASSSMIGVGNTEAFF

v_gene: TRBV25-1
d_gene: .
CDR3aa: CASSEMGGRGGGYTF

v_gene: TRBV19
d_gene: TRBD1
CDR3aa: CASSTSGTGLGNTIYF

v_gene: TRBV7-3
d_gene: TRBD2
CDR3aa: CASSIGLAGTGELFF

v_gene: TRBV9
d_gene: TRBD2
CDR3aa: CASSVGLAGGGEQFF

v_gene: TRBV5-1
d_gene: .
CDR3aa: CASSLETENSPLHF

v_gene: TRBV5-1
d_gene: TRBD2
CDR3aa: CASSPPQGTSVARGPYEQYF

v_gene: TRBV19
d_gene: .
CDR3aa: CASSIPSAGELFF

v_gene: TRBV6-5
d_gene: TRBD2
CDR3aa: CASSYLAGGDNEQFF

v_gene: TRBV5-1
d_gene: TRBD1
CDR3aa: CASRYGSQGAGETQYF